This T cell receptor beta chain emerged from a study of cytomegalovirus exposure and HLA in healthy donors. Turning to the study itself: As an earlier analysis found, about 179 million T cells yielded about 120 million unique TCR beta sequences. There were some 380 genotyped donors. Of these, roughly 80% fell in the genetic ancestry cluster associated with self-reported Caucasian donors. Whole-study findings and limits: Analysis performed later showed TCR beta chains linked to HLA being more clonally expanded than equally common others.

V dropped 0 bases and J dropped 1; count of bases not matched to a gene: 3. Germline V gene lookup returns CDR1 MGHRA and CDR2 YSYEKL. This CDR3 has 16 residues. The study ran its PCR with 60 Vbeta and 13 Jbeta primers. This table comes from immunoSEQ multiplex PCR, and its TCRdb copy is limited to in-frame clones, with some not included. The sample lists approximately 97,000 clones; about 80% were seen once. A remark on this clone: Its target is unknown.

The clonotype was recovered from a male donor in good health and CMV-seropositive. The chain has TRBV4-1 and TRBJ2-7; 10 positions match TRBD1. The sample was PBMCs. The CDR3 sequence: CASSQDWTGGSYEQYF. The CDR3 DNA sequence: TGCGCCAGCAGCCAAGATTGGACAGGGGGGTCCTACGAGCAGTACTTC.